This TCR beta chain was identified in a study of cytomegalovirus exposure and HLA in healthy donors. The study ran its PCR with 60 Vbeta and 13 Jbeta primers. TCRdb keeps only in-frame clones here, not all; method: immunoSEQ multiplex PCR. This sample carries about 190,000 clones, 60% to 85% of them seen once, and the ten largest clones take approximately 0.99%. The germline V gene has CDR1 SGHNT and CDR2 YENEEA. The CDR3 has 13 amino acids. V lost 3 bases, J lost 0 bases, and 6 bases lay in between. The sequencing sample was made of PBMCs. The receptor's source is a woman aged 40 to 49 in good health and CMV-seronegative. This chain links TRBV11-3 with TRBJ2-7, with D uncertain. The CDR3 region is CASSFSDSYEQYF. CDR3 bases: TGTGCCAGCAGCTTTTCAGACTCCTACGAGCAGTACTTC.